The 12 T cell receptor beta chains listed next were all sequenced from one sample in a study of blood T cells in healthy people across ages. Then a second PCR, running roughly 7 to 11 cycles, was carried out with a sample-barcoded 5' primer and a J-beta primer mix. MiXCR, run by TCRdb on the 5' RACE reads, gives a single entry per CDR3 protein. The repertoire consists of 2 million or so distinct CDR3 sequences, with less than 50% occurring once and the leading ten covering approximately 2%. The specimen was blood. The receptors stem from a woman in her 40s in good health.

The CDR3 here is CASSLDGGGIFYEQFF. CDR3 nucleotides: TGTGCCAGCAGCTTAGACGGGGGGGGCATTTTCTATGAGCAGTTCTTC. The chain joins TRBV7-2 to TRBJ2-1; 8 bases line up with TRBD2. The V gene's germline CDR1 is SGHTA and CDR2 FQGNSA. Germline trimming cut 1 base from V and 8 bases from J; bases unmatched to any gene: 10. The length of the CDR3 is 16 residues.

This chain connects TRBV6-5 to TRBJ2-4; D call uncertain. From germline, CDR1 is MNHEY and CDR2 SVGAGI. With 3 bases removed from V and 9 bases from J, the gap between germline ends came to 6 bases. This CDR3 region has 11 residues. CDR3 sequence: CASSYPPIQYF. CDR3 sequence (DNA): TGTGCCAGCAGTTATCCCCCCATTCAGTACTTC.

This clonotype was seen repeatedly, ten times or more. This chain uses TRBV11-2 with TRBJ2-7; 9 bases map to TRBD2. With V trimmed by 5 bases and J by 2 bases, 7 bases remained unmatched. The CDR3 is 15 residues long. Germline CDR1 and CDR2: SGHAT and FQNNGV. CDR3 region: CASSMREGLTYEQYF. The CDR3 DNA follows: TGTGCCAGCAGCATGCGGGAGGGGTTAACCTACGAGCAGTACTTC.

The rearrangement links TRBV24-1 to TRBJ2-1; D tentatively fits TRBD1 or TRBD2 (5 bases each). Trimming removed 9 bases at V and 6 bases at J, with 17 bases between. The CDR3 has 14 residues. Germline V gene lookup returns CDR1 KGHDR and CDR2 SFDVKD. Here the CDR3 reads CATEGPPTSNEQFF. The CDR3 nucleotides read TGTGCCACCGAGGGGCCCCCCACGAGCAATGAGCAGTTCTTC.

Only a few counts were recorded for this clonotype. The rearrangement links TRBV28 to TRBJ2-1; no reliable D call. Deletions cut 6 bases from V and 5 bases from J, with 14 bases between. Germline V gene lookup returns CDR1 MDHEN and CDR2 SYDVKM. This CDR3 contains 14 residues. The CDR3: CASRDPGAHNEQFF. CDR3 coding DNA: TGTGCCAGCAGAGACCCAGGAGCACACAATGAGCAGTTCTTC.

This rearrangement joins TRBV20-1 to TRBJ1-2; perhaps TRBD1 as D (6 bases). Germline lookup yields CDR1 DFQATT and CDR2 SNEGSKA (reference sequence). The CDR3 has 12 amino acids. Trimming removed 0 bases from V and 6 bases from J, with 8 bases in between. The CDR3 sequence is CSARDTGHGYTF. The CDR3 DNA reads TGCAGTGCTAGAGATACAGGGCATGGCTACACCTTC.

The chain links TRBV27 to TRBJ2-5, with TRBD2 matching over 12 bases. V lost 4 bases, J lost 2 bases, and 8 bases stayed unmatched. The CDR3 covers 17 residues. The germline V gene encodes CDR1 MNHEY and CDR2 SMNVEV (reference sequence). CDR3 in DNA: TGTGCCAGCAGTTCACCGTCTAGCGGGGGGGCTCAAGAGACCCAGTACTTC. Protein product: CASSSPSSGGAQETQYF.

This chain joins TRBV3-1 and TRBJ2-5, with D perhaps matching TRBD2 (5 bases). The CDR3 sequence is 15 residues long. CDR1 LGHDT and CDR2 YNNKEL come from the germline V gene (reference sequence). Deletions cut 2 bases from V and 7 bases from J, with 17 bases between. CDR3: CASSQLGGDRGTQYF. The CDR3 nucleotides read TGTGCCAGCAGCCAACTCGGTGGAGACCGGGGGACCCAGTACTTC.

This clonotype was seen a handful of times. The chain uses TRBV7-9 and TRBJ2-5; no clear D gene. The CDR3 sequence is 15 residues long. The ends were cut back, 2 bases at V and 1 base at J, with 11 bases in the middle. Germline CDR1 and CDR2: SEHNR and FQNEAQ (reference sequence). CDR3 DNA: TGTGCCAGCAGCTTAATTCTCCACATCCAAGAGACCCAGTACTTC. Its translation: CASSLILHIQETQYF.

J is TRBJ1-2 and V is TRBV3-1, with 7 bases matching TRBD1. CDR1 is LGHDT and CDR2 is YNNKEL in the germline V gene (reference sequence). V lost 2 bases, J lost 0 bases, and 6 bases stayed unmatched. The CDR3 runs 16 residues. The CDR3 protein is CASSQNRGMSNYGYTF. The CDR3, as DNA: TGTGCCAGCAGCCAAAACAGGGGAATGTCTAACTATGGCTACACCTTC.

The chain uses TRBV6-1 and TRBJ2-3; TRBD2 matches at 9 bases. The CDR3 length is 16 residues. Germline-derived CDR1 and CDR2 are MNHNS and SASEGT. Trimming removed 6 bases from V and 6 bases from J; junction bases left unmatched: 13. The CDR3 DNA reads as TGTGCCAGCAGAGCGGGGGGCAGGTCGGCCTTCGATACGCAGTATTTT. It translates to CASRAGGRSAFDTQYF.

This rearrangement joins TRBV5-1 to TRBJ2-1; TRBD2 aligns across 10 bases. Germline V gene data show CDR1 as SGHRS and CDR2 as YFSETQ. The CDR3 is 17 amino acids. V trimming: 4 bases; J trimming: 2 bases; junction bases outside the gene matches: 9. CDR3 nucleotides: TGCGCCAGCAGCCCGACTATAGCGGGGGGAACCTACAATGAGCAGTTCTTC. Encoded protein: CASSPTIAGGTYNEQFF.